The 6 T cell receptor beta chains reported below all come from one sample, sequenced in a study of cytomegalovirus exposure and HLA in healthy donors. Sequenced by immunoSEQ multiplex PCR; TCRdb stores in-frame clones only, minus some. The data hold tens of thousands of clones, with 70% to 90% observed a single time. The sample taken for sequencing was PBMCs. Every receptor here comes from a woman between 18 and 30 years old in good health and CMV-seropositive.

The rearrangement links TRBV7-8 to TRBJ1-5; D not resolved. CDR3 length: 13 amino acids. Germline-derived CDR1 and CDR2 are SGHVS and FQNEAQ. Trimming left V 5 bases short and J 3 bases short, with 8 bases between. The CDR3 protein is CASSTGNNQPQHF. The DNA of the CDR3 is TGTGCCAGCAGCACCGGTAACAATCAGCCCCAGCATTTT.

The chain uses TRBV9 and TRBJ1-6; TRBD1 might be the D (5 bases). The V gene lost 0 bases and the J gene lost 11 bases, with 12 bases spanning the gap. The CDR3 covers 14 residues. Germline values: CDR1 SGDLS, CDR2 YYNGEE. CDR3 DNA sequence: TGTGCCAGCAGCGTAGGGAGGGGTATTACACCCCTCCACTTT. As protein: CASSVGRGITPLHF. Together with reference TRBV9 and TRBJ1-6, the CDR3 gives the full variable domain: DSGVTQTPKHLITATGQRVTLRCSPRSGDLSVYWYQQSLDQGLQFLIQYYNGEERAKGNILERFSAQQFPDLHSELNLSSLELGDSALYFCASSVGRGITPLHFGNGTRLTVT.

The chain recombines TRBV4-1 with TRBJ2-1, with TRBD1 matching 9 bases. This CDR3 has 14 amino acids. Losses at the gene ends were 1 base for V and 9 bases for J; bases not matched to a gene: 4. Germline CDR1 and CDR2: MGHRA and YSYEKL. The CDR3, as DNA: TGCGCCAGCAGCCAAGCACAGGGGGCCGGTGAGCAGTTCTTC. Its protein product is CASSQAQGAGEQFF.

The rearrangement uses TRBV4-2 and TRBJ2-3; 11 bases agree with TRBD2. The CDR3 runs to 15 residues. After removal of 1 base from V and 5 bases from J, the junction contained 2 bases not matched to a gene. The germline CDR1 and CDR2 sequences are LGHNA and YNFKEQ. CDR3 residues: CASSQGSGGEDTQYF. As DNA, the CDR3 is TGTGCCAGCAGCCAAGGTAGCGGGGGGGAAGATACGCAGTATTTT.

The rearrangement joins TRBV6-7 to TRBJ1-5; the match to TRBD1 covers 8 bases. TRBV6-7 is an open reading frame whose function is uncertain. The length of the CDR3 is 18 residues. The V gene end was trimmed by 2 bases and the J gene end by 2 bases; junction bases not matched to a gene: 11. CDR3 nucleotide sequence: TGTGCCAGCAGTTACCGGACAGGGTTCAGGCGTTGCAATCAGCCCCAGCATTTT. This gives the protein CASSYRTGFRRCNQPQHF.

The V gene is TRBV6-5, the J gene TRBJ2-2, with TRBD1 matching over 7 bases. Germline V lookup: CDR1 MNHEY, CDR2 SVGAGI. The CDR3 contains 14 residues. Unmatched junction bases numbered 5, after V lost 6 bases and J lost 4 bases. CDR3 amino acids: CASSWTGSTGELFF. DNA of the CDR3: TGTGCCAGCAGCTGGACAGGTAGCACCGGGGAGCTGTTTTTT.